Listed below are T cell receptor beta chains from one sample, sequenced in a study of post-analysis software for immune sequencing data. Via MiXCR, TCRdb re-called the PCR reads, giving one row per CDR3 protein. The sample includes approximately 350,000 distinct CDR3 sequences, around 37% seen only once; the top ten take roughly 13%. Source material: blood. These receptors all come from a girl under 18 with multiple sclerosis. The CDR3 runs from the conserved cysteine through the conserved F or W. The D gene is left open where the match is weak. Clone sizes are given selectively: once, few, many, or a class where the clone is expanded.

len | d_gene | j_gene | v_gene | abundance | CDR3nt | CDR3aa
15 | . | TRBJ1-2 | TRBV6-5 | . | TGTGCCAGCAGTTACCAGGCCAGCCCCAACTATGGCTACACCTTC | CASSYQASPNYGYTF
13 | TRBD2 | TRBJ2-7 | TRBV20-1 | . | TGCAGTGCTCGCCAGCGGGGAACCTACGAGCAGTACTTC | CSARQRGTYEQYF
12 | . | TRBJ1-2 | TRBV20-1 | many | TGCAGTGCTAGAGATCCACGGTTAGGCTACACCTTC | CSARDPRLGYTF
15 | . | TRBJ1-1 | TRBV24-1 | few | TGTGCCACCAGTGACTCGTCGTCGGGGGACACTGAAGCTTTCTTT | CATSDSSSGDTEAFF
13 | . | TRBJ1-1 | TRBV6-1 | . | TGTGCCAGCACCCTCACGCAGGGCGGGGAAGCTTTCTTT | CASTLTQGGEAFF
16 | . | TRBJ2-7 | TRBV11-2 | . | TGTGCCAGTTCCCCAGCTTACGGGGTTAATCCTTACGAGCAGTACTTC | CASSPAYGVNPYEQYF
14 | . | TRBJ1-1 | TRBV20-1 | few | TGCAGTGCTAGAGTCGGGGGGAGGGACACTGAAGCTTTCTTT | CSARVGGRDTEAFF
15 | . | TRBJ2-3 | TRBV7-9 | . | TGTGCCAGCACCACCGCCACCCCGAGCCCAGATACGCAGTATTTT | CASTTATPSPDTQYF
13 | . | TRBJ2-1 | TRBV11-2 | . | TGTGCCAGCAGCTTAGGCAACCAAGAGACCCAGTTCTTC | CASSLGNQETQFF
15 | TRBD1 | TRBJ2-7 | TRBV19 | . | TGTGCCAGTAGCCAGACAGGGGGCGGTACCTACGAGCAGTACTTC | CASSQTGGGTYEQYF
15 | . | TRBJ1-2 | TRBV4-2 | few | TGTGCCAGCAGCCAAGTAAATAGTCCTAACTATGGCTACACCTTC | CASSQVNSPNYGYTF
13 | . | TRBJ2-5 | TRBV7-2 | . | TGTGCCAGCAGCTTTAAGGGGGTGGAGACCCAGTACTTC | CASSFKGVETQYF
16 | . | TRBJ1-1 | TRBV4-1 | . | TGCGCCAGCAGCCAAGGGTACACCTTCGGCGCCACTGAAGCTTTCTTT | CASSQGYTFGATEAFF
13 | . | TRBJ2-4 | TRBV12-3/TRBV12-4 | . | TGTGCCAGCAGTTTAGGTGGAGAAAACATTCAGTACTTC | CASSLGGENIQYF
14 | TRBD1 | TRBJ2-7 | TRBV2 | . | TGTGCCAGCAGTGAATTTATGGACAGGGGAAACCAGTACTTC | CASSEFMDRGNQYF
13 | . | TRBJ2-1 | TRBV7-2 | . | TGTGCCAGCAGCTTAGAAGAATGGGATGAGCAGTTCTTC | CASSLEEWDEQFF
14 | TRBD2 | TRBJ2-5 | TRBV7-2 | . | TGTGCCAGCAGCCTGGGACTAGAACAAGAGACCCAGTACTTC | CASSLGLEQETQYF
13 | . | TRBJ1-1 | TRBV7-8 | few | TGTGCCAGCAGCGAGACAGTGAACACTGAAGCTTTCTTT | CASSETVNTEAFF
15 | . | TRBJ2-7 | TRBV15 | . | TGTGCCACCAGCAGGGGGGGGGGCCGAACCTACGAGCAGTACTTC | CATSRGGGRTYEQYF
13 | . | TRBJ1-5 | TRBV29-1 | few | TGCAGCGTTCGGGCCTCCGGGAATCAGCCCCAGCATTTT | CSVRASGNQPQHF
12 | . | TRBJ2-7 | TRBV6-1 | few | TGTGCCAGCAGTGACGGGACCTACGAGCAGTACTTC | CASSDGTYEQYF
14 | TRBD1 | TRBJ2-3 | TRBV12-3/TRBV12-4 | few | TGTGCCAGCACCCAGGGGGCAGGGGGAGATACGCAGTATTTT | CASTQGAGGDTQYF
16 | TRBD1 | TRBJ2-7 | TRBV12-3/TRBV12-4 | . | TGTGCCAGCAGTTTAGGAGACAGGGGATTGGTGTACGAGCAGTACTTC | CASSLGDRGLVYEQYF
15 | TRBD1 | TRBJ2-3 | TRBV5-1 | . | TGCGCCAGCAGCCCAACAGGGGACAGAACAGATACGCAGTATTTT | CASSPTGDRTDTQYF
14 | TRBD1 | TRBJ1-2 | TRBV28 | . | TGTGCCAGCAGAACCACAGGGGGACTCTATGGCTACACCTTC | CASRTTGGLYGYTF
15 | . | TRBJ2-5 | TRBV4-3 | . | TGCGCCAACAGCCAAGAGAAAGGGGCCGGTGAGACCCAGTACTTC | CANSQEKGAGETQYF